These 29 T cell receptor beta chains share one sample of origin, sequenced in a study of type 1 regulatory T cells (dated by TCRdb to the early 2020s). These receptors' antigens are unknown. Sequencing instrument: Illumina MiSeq. TCRdb reprocessed the public reads (quality trimming at Q25 with fastp, clone calling with MiXCR) and kept in-frame beta chains. Under each unique CDR3 protein, matching rows form one entry showing the most common genes and DNA. For this sample there are roughly 40,000 distinct CDR3 sequences; 12% appear just once. The ten top clones hold 7% to 9% of the sample. Sequenced input: cultured non-Tr1 T cells, either the whole culture or a sorted T cell fraction (not recorded which). The label giving this sample's cell subset or site can be read as: non-Tr1 population from the T-allo10 product. These receptors all come from a human donor in good health.

This clonotype was detected many times. This chain uses TRBV5-1 with TRBJ2-1, with 8 bases that match TRBD2. J was trimmed by 6 bases and V by 2 bases; bases with no gene match: 13. Germline V gives CDR1 SGHRS, CDR2 YFSETQ. There are 17 residues in the CDR3. The CDR3 bases are TGCGCCAGCAGCTTCGTGCCGGGAGGGCTGATGAGCAATGAGCAGTTCTTC. Amino acid sequence: CASSFVPGGLMSNEQFF.

The chain couples TRBV7-2 to TRBJ2-7, with TRBD2 matching over 12 bases. CDR3 length equals 18 residues. CDR1 SGHTA and CDR2 FQGNSA come from the germline V gene. The V gene end was trimmed by 3 bases and the J gene end by 4 bases; junction bases not matched to a gene: 13. CDR3 nucleotides: TGTGCCAGCAGCTTCCAACCGACTAGCGGGGGACCTCCTTACGAGCAGTACTTC. Its protein is CASSFQPTSGGPPYEQYF.

This clonotype was seen a few times. The V and J genes are TRBV27 and TRBJ2-7, with 7 positions matching TRBD2. Germline-derived CDR1 and CDR2 are MNHEY and SMNVEV (reference sequence). Losses at the gene ends were 9 bases for V and 5 bases for J; bases not matched to a gene: 10. The CDR3 sequence is 13 residues long. CDR3 in DNA: TGTGCCAGGACCGGACGGGAGGTCCACGAGCAGTACTTC. Protein: CARTGREVHEQYF.

This chain uses TRBV7-8 with TRBJ2-1, with D perhaps matching TRBD1 or TRBD2 (5 bases each). With 1 base removed from V and 7 bases from J, the gap between germline ends came to 14 bases. The CDR3 covers 15 residues. From germline, CDR1 is SGHVS and CDR2 FQNEAQ. This chain's CDR3 is CASSLGQGVGNEQFF. For the CDR3, the DNA is TGTGCCAGCAGCTTAGGGCAGGGAGTGGGTAATGAGCAGTTCTTC. The complete variable domain, with remaining parts taken from reference TRBV7-8 and TRBJ2-1, reads GAGVSQSPRYKVAKRGQDVALRCDPISGHVSLFWYQQALGQGPEFLTYFQNEAQLDKSGLPSDRFFAERPEGSVSTLKIQRTQQEDSAVYLCASSLGQGVGNEQFFGPGTRLTVL.

The V call is TRBV20-1, the J call TRBJ2-7, with 9 bases aligning to TRBD2. The CDR3 totals 15 residues. Looked up from germline, CDR1 is DFQATT and CDR2 is SNEGSKA (reference sequence). Losses at the gene ends were 3 bases for V and 3 bases for J; bases not matched to a gene: 9. The CDR3 coding sequence is TGCAGTGCTAGGCTGGCGGGAGGGGAACGCTACGAGCAGTACTTC. It codes for CSARLAGGERYEQYF.

In its sample, this clonotype was seen many times. The rearrangement uses TRBV2 and TRBJ1-2; D perhaps matches TRBD1 (5 bases). Germline-derived CDR1 and CDR2 are SNHLY and FYNNEI. The CDR3 spans 13 residues. The V gene lost 4 bases and the J gene lost 1 base, with 7 bases spanning the gap. This chain's CDR3 is CASSGQGNYGYTF. DNA of the CDR3: TGTGCCAGCAGTGGCCAGGGTAACTATGGCTACACCTTC. Together with reference TRBV2 and TRBJ1-2, the CDR3 gives the full variable domain: EPEVTQTPSHQVTQMGQEVILRCVPISNHLYFYWYRQILGQKVEFLVSFYNNEISEKSEIFDDQFSVERPDGSNFTLKIRSTKLEDSAMYFCASSGQGNYGYTFGSGTRLTVV.

The CDR3, as DNA: TGCGCCAGCAGCCCAGGGGCAGGCCGGGGAGAGACCCAGTACTTC. Translated: CASSPGAGRGETQYF. This chain links TRBV5-1 with TRBJ2-5; D is possibly TRBD1 (6 bases). V was shortened by 4 bases and J by 4 bases, with 17 bases between the two germline ends. This CDR3 is 15 amino acids long. CDR1 and CDR2 from the germline V gene are SGHRS and YFSETQ.

This clonotype appeared many times. The chain joins TRBV5-1 to TRBJ2-1, with 8 bases aligning to TRBD2. Germline-derived CDR1 and CDR2 are SGHRS and YFSETQ. This CDR3 has 15 residues. Trimming cost V 4 bases and J 4 bases; bases outside gene matches: 7. DNA of the CDR3: TGCGCCAGCAGCATTGCGGGAGGATCATACAATGAGCAGTTCTTC. Translation: CASSIAGGSYNEQFF.

In its sample, this clonotype was seen a few times. The chain links TRBV5-1 to TRBJ1-1, with a weak D call TRBD1 (5 bases). This CDR3 has 13 amino acids. CDR1 is SGHRS, CDR2 YFSETQ, per germline. Trimming stripped 0 bases from V and 8 bases from J, with 11 bases between. The CDR3 sequence is CASSLGDGREAFF. The DNA for the CDR3 is TGCGCCAGCAGCTTGGGGGACGGGAGAGAAGCTTTCTTT.

A note on this clonotype: A much larger clone differs from this one at a single base, so this may be a read error. The V call is TRBV7-9, the J call TRBJ1-3; no definite D call. V was trimmed by 3 bases and J by 5 bases, leaving 5 bases between them. Germline CDR1 reads SEHNR; CDR2 reads FQNEAQ (reference sequence). The CDR3 is 12 residues long. As DNA, the CDR3 is TGTGCCAGCAGCTTGAGCAGAAACACCATATATTTT. Residues: CASSLSRNTIYF.

There are many counts of this clonotype. The chain is built from TRBV6-5 and TRBJ2-3; D perhaps matches TRBD1 (5 bases). Trimming took 4 bases from V and 4 from J, leaving 15 bases between them. In germline, CDR1 is MNHEY, CDR2 SVGAGI. The CDR3 extends over 15 amino acids. This CDR3 is CASSSTVFQADTQYF. DNA of the CDR3: TGTGCCAGCAGTTCGACAGTGTTTCAGGCAGATACGCAGTATTTT.

This clonotype was seen at least ten times. The V and J genes are TRBV27 and TRBJ1-5, with TRBD1 matching over 10 bases. This CDR3 has 15 amino acids. Germline CDR1 and CDR2: MNHEY and SMNVEV (reference sequence). V lost 6 bases and J lost 4; bases outside the gene matches: 6. The CDR3 DNA reads TGTGCCAGCAGAAGAGGGGGACAGGGGAATCAGCCCCAGCATTTT. Its translation is CASRRGGQGNQPQHF.

This clonotype was detected only a few times. The chain combines TRBV12-3 or TRBV12-4 with TRBJ1-1; D may be TRBD1 (6 bases). V was trimmed by 2 bases and J by 3 bases, leaving 10 bases between them. This CDR3 has 14 residues. For the CDR3, the DNA is TGTGCCAGCAGTTTATCAGGGGCCTACACTGAAGCTTTCTTT. Encoded protein: CASSLSGAYTEAFF.

This clonotype was observed many times. The chain is built from TRBV12-3 or TRBV12-4 and TRBJ1-4; possibly TRBD1 for D (5 bases). V was pared by 5 bases and J by 15 bases, with 13 bases between. CDR3 length equals 11 residues. The CDR3 bases are TGTGCCAGCAGTATCGGGGGAGGATTGTTTTTT. Translating it yields CASSIGGGLFF.

This clonotype has a handful of counts. This chain links TRBV6-6 with TRBJ1-3; D is uncertain. Germline CDR1 and CDR2: MNHNY and SVGAGI (reference sequence). V was trimmed by 2 bases and J by 8 bases, leaving 4 bases between them. The CDR3 sequence is 11 residues long. The CDR3 DNA reads as TGTGCCAGCAGTTACACGGACACCATATATTTT. Its translation: CASSYTDTIYF.

There are many counts of this clonotype. V is TRBV5-1 and J is TRBJ2-7; TRBD2 agrees at 14 bases. V lost 4 bases, J lost 3 bases, and 9 bases stayed unmatched. The CDR3 runs to 17 residues. Germline V gene data show CDR1 as SGHRS and CDR2 as YFSETQ. CDR3 protein: CASSQAGTSGSGYEQYF. CDR3 DNA: TGCGCCAGCAGCCAAGCCGGGACTAGCGGGAGTGGCTACGAGCAGTACTTC.

CDR3 amino acids: CASSLGVYSPLHF. The CDR3 bases are TGTGCCAGCAGCTTGGGGGTCTATTCACCCCTCCACTTT. This sequence joins TRBV7-2 and TRBJ1-6; TRBD1 is a possible D gene (5 bases). V was shortened by 3 bases and J by 8 bases, with 8 bases between the two germline ends. CDR1 is SGHTA and CDR2 is FQGNSA in the germline V gene. This CDR3 contains 13 residues.

There are many counts of this clonotype. V gene TRBV2 combines with J gene TRBJ1-1; D uncertain. The germline gives CDR1 SNHLY, CDR2 FYNNEI. Trimming shortened V by 8 bases and J by 7 bases, and 17 bases separated the two germline ends. This CDR3 spans 13 amino acids. CDR3 sequence: CASGMRTESEAFF. The CDR3 region has the DNA TGTGCCAGCGGAATGAGGACCGAGAGTGAAGCTTTCTTT.

The J gene is TRBJ2-3, the V gene TRBV5-1; 7 nucleotides match TRBD2. With 4 bases clipped from V and 0 bases from J, the junction kept 8 bases outside the gene matches. This CDR3 comprises 16 residues. CDR1 is SGHRS, CDR2 YFSETQ, per germline. Here the CDR3 DNA reads TGCGCCAGCAGCACCGGACTAGTTCCTAGCACAGATACGCAGTATTTT. This encodes CASSTGLVPSTDTQYF. Drawing the rest from reference TRBV5-1 and TRBJ2-3, the complete variable domain is KAGVTQTPRYLIKTRGQQVTLSCSPISGHRSVSWYQQTPGQGLQFLFEYFSETQRNKGNFPGRFSGRQFSNSRSEMNVSTLELGDSALYLCASSTGLVPSTDTQYFGPGTRLTVL.

In its sample, this clonotype was seen many times. V and J are TRBV28 and TRBJ2-3; 9 nucleotides match TRBD2. The CDR3 has 15 residues. Germline-derived CDR1 and CDR2 are MDHEN and SYDVKM. The V and J ends lost 6 bases and 4 bases, in that order; junction bases with no gene match: 8. CDR3 bases: TGTGCCAGCAGCCCAGCGGGACTAGCTGCAGATACGCAGTATTTT. This gives the protein CASSPAGLAADTQYF.

This clonotype was seen a handful of times. The gene calls are TRBV11-1 and TRBJ2-1; tentative D call: TRBD2 (5 bases). Trimming cost V 1 base and J 6 bases, with 10 bases left between them. Germline V CDR1 and CDR2: SGHAT, FQDESV (reference sequence). CDR3 length: 14 amino acids. CDR3 sequence (DNA): TGTGCCAGCAGCTTAGGTGGGAGTGTCAATGAGCAGTTCTTC. It encodes CASSLGGSVNEQFF.

This clonotype has a handful of counts. In nucleotides, the CDR3 is TGTGCCAGCAGCCGGACTAGCGGGAGAGAGACCCAGTACTTC. This sequence encodes CASSRTSGRETQYF. The chain recombines TRBV12-3 or TRBV12-4 with TRBJ2-5, with TRBD2 matching over 13 bases. The CDR3 loop spans 14 amino acids. V lost 6 bases to trimming and J lost 4 bases; unmatched junction nucleotides: 2.

This clonotype was seen ten or more times. The rearrangement uses TRBV29-1 and TRBJ2-7, with D unresolved. Germline V CDR1 and CDR2: SQVTM, ANQGSEA. Trimming cost V 5 bases and J 6 bases, with 14 bases left between them. The CDR3 sequence is 12 residues long. The CDR3 DNA reads TGCAGCGTTTGGGGAAGCCCTACCGAGCAGTACTTC. Its translation is CSVWGSPTEQYF.

This clonotype appeared a few times. This chain joins TRBV24-1 and TRBJ2-1; D is perhaps TRBD2 (6 bases). The CDR3 length is 16 residues. Trimming stripped 3 bases from V and 2 bases from J, with 13 bases between. Germline V gene sequence: CDR1 KGHDR, CDR2 SFDVKD. CDR3 protein: CATSDPGGGTYNEQFF. Here the CDR3 DNA reads TGTGCCACCAGTGATCCCGGTGGAGGGACCTACAATGAGCAGTTCTTC.

Concerning this clonotype itself: This sequence may be a read error, since a much larger clone differs from it by one base. This chain uses TRBV19 with TRBJ2-7; D perhaps matches TRBD2 (6 bases). CDR3 length equals 13 residues. The germline gives CDR1 LNHDA, CDR2 SQIVND (reference sequence). CDR3 DNA: TGTGTCAGTAGTAGTCGGAGGGAGCGCGAGCAGTACTTC. As protein: CVSSSRREREQYF.

The chain carries TRBV5-1 and TRBJ1-3; no firm D call. Trimming pared 0 bases from V and 3 bases from J, leaving 4 bases between. CDR1 SGHRS and CDR2 YFSETQ come from the germline V gene. CDR3 size: 13 residues. In nucleotides, the CDR3 is TGCGCCAGCAGCTTGGGTGTTGGAAACACCATATATTTT. Translation gives CASSLGVGNTIYF.

The rearrangement links TRBV24-1 to TRBJ2-2; D is uncertain. V was cut by 4 bases and J by 0 bases, with 14 bases left in between. The germline V gene has CDR1 KGHDR and CDR2 SFDVKD. This CDR3 contains 17 residues. The CDR3 region is CATSDFPGRANTGELFF. The CDR3, as DNA: TGTGCCACCAGTGACTTCCCCGGCCGAGCGAACACCGGGGAGCTGTTTTTT.

V is TRBV6-6 and J is TRBJ2-7, with a weak D call TRBD2 (6 bases). CDR3 length: 18 amino acids. Germline CDR1 MNHNY, CDR2 SVGAGI (reference sequence). Between the trimmed V and J ends, which lost 4 bases and 0 bases, there was a span of 22 bases. As DNA, the CDR3 is TGTGCCAGCAGTTCCACGACAACCTTTGGGACTCGCTCCTACGAGCAGTACTTC. This translates into CASSSTTTFGTRSYEQYF.

To note about this clonotype: Being one base from a much bigger clone, this may be a read error. This rearrangement joins TRBV20-1 to TRBJ1-5, with D perhaps TRBD1 (6 bases). Germline V gene data show CDR1 as DFQATT and CDR2 as SNEGSKA (reference sequence). This CDR3 spans 13 amino acids. The CDR3 DNA is TGCTGTGCCCGAGGACAGACCATAGGGCCCCAGCATTTT. Translating gives CCARGQTIGPQHF.